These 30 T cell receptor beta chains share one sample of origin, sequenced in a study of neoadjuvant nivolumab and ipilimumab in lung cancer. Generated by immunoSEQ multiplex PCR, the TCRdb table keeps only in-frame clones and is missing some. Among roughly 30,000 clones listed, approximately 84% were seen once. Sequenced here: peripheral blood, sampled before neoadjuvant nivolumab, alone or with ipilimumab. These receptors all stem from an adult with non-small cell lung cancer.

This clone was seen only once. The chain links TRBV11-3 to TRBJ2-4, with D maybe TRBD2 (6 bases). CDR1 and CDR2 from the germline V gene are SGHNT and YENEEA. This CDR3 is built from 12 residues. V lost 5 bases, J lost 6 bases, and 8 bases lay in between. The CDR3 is CASSDSGNIQYF. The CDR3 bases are TGTGCCAGCAGCGATAGCGGAAACATTCAGTACTTC.

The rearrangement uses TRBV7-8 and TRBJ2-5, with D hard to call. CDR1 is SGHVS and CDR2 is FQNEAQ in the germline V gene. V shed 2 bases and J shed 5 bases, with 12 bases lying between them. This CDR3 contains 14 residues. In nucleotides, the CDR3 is TGTGCCAGCAGCTTACGTCGGTCACCTGAGACCCAGTACTTC. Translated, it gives CASSLRRSPETQYF.

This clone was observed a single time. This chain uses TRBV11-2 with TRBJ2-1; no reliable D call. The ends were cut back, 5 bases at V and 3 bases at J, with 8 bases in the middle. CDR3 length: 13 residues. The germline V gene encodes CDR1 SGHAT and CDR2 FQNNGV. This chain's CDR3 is CASSPLSYNEQFF. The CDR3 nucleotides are TGTGCCAGCAGCCCCCTTAGCTACAATGAGCAGTTCTTC.

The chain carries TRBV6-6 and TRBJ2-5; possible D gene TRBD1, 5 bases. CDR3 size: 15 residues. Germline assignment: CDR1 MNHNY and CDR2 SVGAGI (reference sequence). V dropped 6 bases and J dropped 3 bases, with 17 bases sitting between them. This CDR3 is CASRSKGAEKETQYF. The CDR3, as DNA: TGTGCCAGCAGATCTAAAGGGGCAGAGAAAGAGACCCAGTACTTC.

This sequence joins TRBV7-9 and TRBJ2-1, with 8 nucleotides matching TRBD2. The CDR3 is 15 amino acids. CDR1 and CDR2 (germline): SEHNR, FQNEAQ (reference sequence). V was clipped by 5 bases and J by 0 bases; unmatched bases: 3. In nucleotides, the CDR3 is TGTGCCAGCAGCCCGGGGGGGAACTCCTACAATGAGCAGTTCTTC. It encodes CASSPGGNSYNEQFF.

The CDR3 nucleotides are TGTGCCATCAGTGCTCCAGGGATCGAGACCCAGTACTTC. Its translation is CAISAPGIETQYF. The chain recombines TRBV10-3 with TRBJ2-5; possible D gene TRBD1, 5 bases. Germline V lookup: CDR1 ENHRY, CDR2 SYGVKD. Trimming stripped 4 bases from V and 5 bases from J, with 11 bases between. CDR3 size: 13 residues.

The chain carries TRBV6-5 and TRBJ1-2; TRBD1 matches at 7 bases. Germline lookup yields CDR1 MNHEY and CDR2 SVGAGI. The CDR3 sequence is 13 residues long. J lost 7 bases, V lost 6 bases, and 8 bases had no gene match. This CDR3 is CASSLGQVGGYTF. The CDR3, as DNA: TGTGCCAGCAGCCTCGGACAGGTTGGTGGCTACACCTTC.

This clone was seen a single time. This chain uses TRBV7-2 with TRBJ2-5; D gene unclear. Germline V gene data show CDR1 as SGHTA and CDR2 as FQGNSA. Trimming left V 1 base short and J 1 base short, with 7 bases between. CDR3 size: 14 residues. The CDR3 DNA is TGTGCCAGCAGCTTAGAGGTGGGCCAAGAGACCCAGTACTTC. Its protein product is CASSLEVGQETQYF.

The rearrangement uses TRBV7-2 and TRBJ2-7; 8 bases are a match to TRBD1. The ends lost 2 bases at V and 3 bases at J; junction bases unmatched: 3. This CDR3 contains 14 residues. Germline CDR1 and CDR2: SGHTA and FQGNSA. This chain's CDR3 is CASSLTGGIYEQYF. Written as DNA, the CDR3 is TGTGCCAGCAGCTTAACAGGGGGAATCTACGAGCAGTACTTC.

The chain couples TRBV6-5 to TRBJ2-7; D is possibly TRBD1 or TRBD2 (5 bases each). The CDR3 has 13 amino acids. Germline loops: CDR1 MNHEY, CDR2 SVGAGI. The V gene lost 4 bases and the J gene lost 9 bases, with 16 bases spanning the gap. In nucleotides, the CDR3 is TGTGCCAGCAGTTTCAGGGACGCTGGCCTGCAGTACTTC. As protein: CASSFRDAGLQYF.

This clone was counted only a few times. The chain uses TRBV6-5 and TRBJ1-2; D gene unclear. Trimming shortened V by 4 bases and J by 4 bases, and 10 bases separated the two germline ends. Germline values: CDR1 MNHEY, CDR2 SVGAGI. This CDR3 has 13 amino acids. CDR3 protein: CASSLQPAYGYTF. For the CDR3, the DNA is TGTGCCAGCAGTTTACAGCCTGCCTATGGCTACACCTTC.

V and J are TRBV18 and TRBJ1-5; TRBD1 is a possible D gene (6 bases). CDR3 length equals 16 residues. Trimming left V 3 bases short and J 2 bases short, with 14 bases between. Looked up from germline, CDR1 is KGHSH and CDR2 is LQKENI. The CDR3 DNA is TGTGCCAGCTCACCCCCCAACAGGGTCGGCAATCAGCCCCAGCATTTT. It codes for CASSPPNRVGNQPQHF.

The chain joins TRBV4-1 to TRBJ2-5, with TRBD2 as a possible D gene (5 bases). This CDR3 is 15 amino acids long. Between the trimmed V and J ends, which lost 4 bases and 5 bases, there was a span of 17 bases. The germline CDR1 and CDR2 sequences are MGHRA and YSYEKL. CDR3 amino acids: CASSPRGFREETQYF. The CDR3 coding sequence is TGCGCCAGCAGCCCCCGAGGGTTTAGGGAGGAGACCCAGTACTTC.

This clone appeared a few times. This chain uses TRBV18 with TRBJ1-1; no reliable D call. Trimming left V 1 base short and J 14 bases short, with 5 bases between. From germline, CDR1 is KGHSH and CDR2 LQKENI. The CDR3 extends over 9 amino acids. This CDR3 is CASSPLAFF. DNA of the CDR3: TGTGCCAGCTCACCACTTGCCTTCTTT.

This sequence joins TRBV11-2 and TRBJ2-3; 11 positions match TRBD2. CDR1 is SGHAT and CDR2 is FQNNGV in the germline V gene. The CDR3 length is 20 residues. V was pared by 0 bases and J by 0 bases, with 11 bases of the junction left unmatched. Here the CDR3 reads CASSLDRVAGGLGSTDTQYF. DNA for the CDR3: TGTGCCAGCAGCTTAGATAGGGTAGCGGGGGGGTTAGGGAGCACAGATACGCAGTATTTT.

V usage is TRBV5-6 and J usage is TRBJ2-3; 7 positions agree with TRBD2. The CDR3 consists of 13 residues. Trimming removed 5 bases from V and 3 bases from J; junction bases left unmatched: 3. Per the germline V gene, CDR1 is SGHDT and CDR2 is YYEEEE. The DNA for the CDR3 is TGTGCCAGCAGGTGGGAGGGAACAGATACGCAGTATTTT. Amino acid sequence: CASRWEGTDTQYF.

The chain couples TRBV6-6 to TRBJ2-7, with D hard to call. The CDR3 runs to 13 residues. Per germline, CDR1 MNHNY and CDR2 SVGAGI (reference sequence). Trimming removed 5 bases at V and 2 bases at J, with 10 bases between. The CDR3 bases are TGTGCCAGCAGTCCCGCCCCAACCTACGAGCAGTACTTC. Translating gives CASSPAPTYEQYF.

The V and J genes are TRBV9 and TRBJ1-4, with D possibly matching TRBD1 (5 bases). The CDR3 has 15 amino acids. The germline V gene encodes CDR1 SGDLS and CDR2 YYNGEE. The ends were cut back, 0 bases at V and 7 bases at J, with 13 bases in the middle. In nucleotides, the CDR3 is TGTGCCAGCAGCGTAGCCGGGGGAGGCCGTGAAAAACTGTTTTTT. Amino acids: CASSVAGGGREKLFF.

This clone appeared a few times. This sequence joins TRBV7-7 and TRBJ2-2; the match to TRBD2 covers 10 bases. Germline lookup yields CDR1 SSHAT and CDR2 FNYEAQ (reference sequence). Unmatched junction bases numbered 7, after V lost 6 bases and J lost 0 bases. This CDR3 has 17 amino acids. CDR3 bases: TGTGCCAGCAGGTTAACCAGCGGGGGGGCGAACACCGGGGAGCTGTTTTTT. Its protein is CASRLTSGGANTGELFF.

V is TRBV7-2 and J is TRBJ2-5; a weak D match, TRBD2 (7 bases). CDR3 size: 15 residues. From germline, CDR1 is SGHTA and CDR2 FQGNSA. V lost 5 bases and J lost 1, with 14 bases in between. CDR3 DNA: TGTGCCAGCAGCACCCGGGGAGGGGGCCAAGAGACCCAGTACTTC. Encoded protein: CASSTRGGGQETQYF.

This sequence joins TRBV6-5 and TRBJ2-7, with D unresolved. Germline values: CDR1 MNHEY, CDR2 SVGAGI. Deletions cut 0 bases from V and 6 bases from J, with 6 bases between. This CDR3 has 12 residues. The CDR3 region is CASSYSSCEQYF. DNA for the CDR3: TGTGCCAGCAGTTACTCAAGTTGCGAGCAGTACTTC.

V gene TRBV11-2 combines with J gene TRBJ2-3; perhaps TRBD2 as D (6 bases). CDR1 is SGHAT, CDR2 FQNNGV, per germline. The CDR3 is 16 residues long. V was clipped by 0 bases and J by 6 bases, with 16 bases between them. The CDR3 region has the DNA TGTGCCAGCAGCTTAGATTCGGCCAGCGGAGGGGATACGCAGTATTTT. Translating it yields CASSLDSASGGDTQYF.

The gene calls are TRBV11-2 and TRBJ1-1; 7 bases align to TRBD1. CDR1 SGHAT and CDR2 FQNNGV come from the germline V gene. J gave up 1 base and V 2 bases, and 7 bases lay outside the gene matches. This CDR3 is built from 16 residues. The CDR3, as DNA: TGTGCCAGCAGCTTATCAGGGGGGCTACCGAACACTGAAGCTTTCTTT. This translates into CASSLSGGLPNTEAFF.

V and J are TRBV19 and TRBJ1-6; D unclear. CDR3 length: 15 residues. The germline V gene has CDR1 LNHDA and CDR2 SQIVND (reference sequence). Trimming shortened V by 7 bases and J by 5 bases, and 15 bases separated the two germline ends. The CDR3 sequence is CASMVAPGHNSPLHF. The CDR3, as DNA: TGTGCCAGTATGGTGGCCCCGGGCCATAATTCACCCCTCCACTTT.

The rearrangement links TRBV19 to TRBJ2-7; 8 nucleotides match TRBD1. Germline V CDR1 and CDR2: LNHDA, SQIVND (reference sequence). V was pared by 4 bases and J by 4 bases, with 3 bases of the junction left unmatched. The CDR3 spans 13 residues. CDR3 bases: TGTGCCAGTAGTAAGGGACAGGCTTACGAGCAGTACTTC. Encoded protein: CASSKGQAYEQYF.

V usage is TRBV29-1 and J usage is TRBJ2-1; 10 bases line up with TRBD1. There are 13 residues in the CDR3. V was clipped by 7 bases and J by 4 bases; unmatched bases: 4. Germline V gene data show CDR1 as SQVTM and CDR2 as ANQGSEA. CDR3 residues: CSAGQGVYNEQFF. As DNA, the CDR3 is TGCAGCGCCGGACAGGGGGTTTACAATGAGCAGTTCTTC.

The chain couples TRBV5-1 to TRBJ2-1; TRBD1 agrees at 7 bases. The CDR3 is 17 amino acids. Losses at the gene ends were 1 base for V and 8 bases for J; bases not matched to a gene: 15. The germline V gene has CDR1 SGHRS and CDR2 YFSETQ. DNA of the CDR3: TGCGCCAGCAGCTTGACCCCCACAGGGGCTAAATGGGATGAGCAGTTCTTC. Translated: CASSLTPTGAKWDEQFF.

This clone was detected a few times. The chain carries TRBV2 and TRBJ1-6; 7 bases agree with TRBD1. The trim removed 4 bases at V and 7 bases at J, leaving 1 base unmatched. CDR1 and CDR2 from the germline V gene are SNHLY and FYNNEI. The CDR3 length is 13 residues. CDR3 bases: TGTGCCAGCAGTGCGGACAGGAATTCACCCCTCCACTTT. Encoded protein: CASSADRNSPLHF.

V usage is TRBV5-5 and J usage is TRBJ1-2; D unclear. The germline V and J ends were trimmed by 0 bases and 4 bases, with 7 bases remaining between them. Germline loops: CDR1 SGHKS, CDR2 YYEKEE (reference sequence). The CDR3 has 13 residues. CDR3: CASSLAQVYGYTF. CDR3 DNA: TGTGCCAGCAGCTTGGCGCAGGTCTATGGCTACACCTTC.

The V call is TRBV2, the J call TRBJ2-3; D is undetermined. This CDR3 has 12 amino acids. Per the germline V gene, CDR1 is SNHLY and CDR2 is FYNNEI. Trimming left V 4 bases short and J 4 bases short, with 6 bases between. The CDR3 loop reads CASSALADTQYF. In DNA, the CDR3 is TGTGCCAGCAGTGCACTTGCAGATACGCAGTATTTT.